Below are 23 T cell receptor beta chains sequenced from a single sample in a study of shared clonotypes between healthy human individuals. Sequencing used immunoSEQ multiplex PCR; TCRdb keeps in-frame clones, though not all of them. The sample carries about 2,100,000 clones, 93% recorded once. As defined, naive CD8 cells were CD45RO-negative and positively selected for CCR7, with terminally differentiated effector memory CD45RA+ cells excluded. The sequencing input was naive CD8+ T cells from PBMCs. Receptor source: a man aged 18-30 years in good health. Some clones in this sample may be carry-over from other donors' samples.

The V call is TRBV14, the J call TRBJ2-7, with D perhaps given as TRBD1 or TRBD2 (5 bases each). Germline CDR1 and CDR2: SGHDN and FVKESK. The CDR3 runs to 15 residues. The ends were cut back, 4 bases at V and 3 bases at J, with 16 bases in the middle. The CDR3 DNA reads TGTGCCAGCAGCCTCCGCCGGGACGGGGACTACGAGCAGTACTTC. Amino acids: CASSLRRDGDYEQYF.

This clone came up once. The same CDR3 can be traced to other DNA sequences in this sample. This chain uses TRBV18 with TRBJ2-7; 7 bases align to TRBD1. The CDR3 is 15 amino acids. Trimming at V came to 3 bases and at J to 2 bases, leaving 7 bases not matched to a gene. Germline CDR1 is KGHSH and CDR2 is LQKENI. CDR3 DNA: TGTGCCAGCTCACCGCCCGACAGGGCCCCCTACGAGCAGTACTTC. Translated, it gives CASSPPDRAPYEQYF.

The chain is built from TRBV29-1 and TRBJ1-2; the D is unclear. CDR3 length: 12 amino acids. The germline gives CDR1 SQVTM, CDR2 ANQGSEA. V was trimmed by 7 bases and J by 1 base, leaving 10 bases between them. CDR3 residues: CSAGEVNYGYTF. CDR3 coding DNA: TGCAGCGCCGGGGAGGTTAACTATGGCTACACCTTC.

CDR3 DNA sequence: TGTGCCAGCAGTTTATGGGGGGAGGGCCCCGATGAGCAGTTCTTC. Protein: CASSLWGEGPDEQFF. The chain has TRBV28 and TRBJ2-1; 7 bases are a match to TRBD2. The germline gives CDR1 MDHEN, CDR2 SYDVKM. The CDR3 totals 15 residues. Trimming cost V 0 bases and J 8 bases; bases outside gene matches: 7.

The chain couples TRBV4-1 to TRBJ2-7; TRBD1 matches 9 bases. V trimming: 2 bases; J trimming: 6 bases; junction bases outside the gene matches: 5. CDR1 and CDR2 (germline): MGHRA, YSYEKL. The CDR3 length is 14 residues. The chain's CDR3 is CASSQRDRASEQYF. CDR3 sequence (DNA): TGCGCCAGCAGCCAAAGGGACAGGGCGAGCGAGCAGTACTTC.

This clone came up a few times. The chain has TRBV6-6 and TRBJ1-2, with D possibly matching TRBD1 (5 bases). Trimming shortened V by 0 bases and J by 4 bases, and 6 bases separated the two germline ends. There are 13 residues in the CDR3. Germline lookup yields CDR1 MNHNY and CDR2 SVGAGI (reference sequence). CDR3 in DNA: TGTGCCAGCAGTTACTCGACAGTCTATGGCTACACCTTC. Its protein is CASSYSTVYGYTF.

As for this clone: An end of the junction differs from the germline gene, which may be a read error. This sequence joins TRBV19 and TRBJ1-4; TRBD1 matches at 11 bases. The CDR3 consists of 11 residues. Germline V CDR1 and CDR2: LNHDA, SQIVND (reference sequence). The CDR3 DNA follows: TGTGCCAGTAGTAACGGACAGGGGGCCTACTTT. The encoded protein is CASSNGQGAYF.

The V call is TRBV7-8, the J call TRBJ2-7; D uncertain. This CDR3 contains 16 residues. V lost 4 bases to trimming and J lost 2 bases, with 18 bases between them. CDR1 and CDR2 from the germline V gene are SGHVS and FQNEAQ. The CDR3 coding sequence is TGTGCCAGCAGCTCCAGTAAGGTAATCGTGCCCTACGAGCAGTACTTC. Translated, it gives CASSSSKVIVPYEQYF.

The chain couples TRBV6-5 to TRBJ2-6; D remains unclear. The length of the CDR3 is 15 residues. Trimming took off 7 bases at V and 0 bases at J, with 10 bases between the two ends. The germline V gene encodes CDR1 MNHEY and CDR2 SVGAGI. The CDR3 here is CASIPTLSGANVLTF. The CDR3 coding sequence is TGTGCCAGCATCCCTACCCTCTCTGGGGCCAACGTCCTGACTTTC.

The CDR3 region is CASSSVGWEAFF. The CDR3 DNA sequence: TGCGCCAGCAGCTCGGTTGGGTGGGAAGCTTTCTTT. The chain combines TRBV5-1 with TRBJ1-1; D not resolved. V lost 3 bases and J lost 8, with 11 bases in between. There are 12 residues in the CDR3. Per germline, CDR1 SGHRS and CDR2 YFSETQ.

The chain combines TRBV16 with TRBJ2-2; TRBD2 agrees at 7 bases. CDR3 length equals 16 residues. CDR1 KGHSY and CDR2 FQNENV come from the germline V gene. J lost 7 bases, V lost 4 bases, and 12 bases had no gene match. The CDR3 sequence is CASSLGLVKGNGELFF. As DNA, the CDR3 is TGTGCCAGCAGCCTCGGACTAGTCAAAGGGAACGGGGAGCTGTTTTTT.

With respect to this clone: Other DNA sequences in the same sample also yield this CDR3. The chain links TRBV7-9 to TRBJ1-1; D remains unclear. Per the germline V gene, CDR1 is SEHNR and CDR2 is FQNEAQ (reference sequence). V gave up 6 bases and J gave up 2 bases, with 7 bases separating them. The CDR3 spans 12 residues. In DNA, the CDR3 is TGTGCCAGCAGTGACCGCAACACTGAAGCTTTCTTT. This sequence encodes CASSDRNTEAFF.

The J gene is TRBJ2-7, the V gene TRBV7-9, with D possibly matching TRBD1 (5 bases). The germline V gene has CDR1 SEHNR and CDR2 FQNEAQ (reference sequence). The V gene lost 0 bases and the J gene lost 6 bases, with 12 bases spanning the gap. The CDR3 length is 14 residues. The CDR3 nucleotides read TGTGCCAGCAGCTTAGCGCAGGGAAAAAGCGAGCAGTACTTC. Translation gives CASSLAQGKSEQYF.

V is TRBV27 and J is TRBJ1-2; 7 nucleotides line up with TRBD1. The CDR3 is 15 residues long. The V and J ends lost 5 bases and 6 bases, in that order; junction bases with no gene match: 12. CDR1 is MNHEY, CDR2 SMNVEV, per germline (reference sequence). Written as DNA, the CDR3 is TGTGCCAGCAGTATTTTACGGGGACAGATAAATGGCTACACCTTC. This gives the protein CASSILRGQINGYTF.

CDR3 in amino acids: CASSQGPTDRANEKLFF. The CDR3 DNA is TGCGCCAGCAGCCAAGGCCCGACTGATCGGGCTAATGAAAAACTGTTTTTT. This rearrangement joins TRBV4-1 to TRBJ1-4, with D uncertain. The CDR3 has 17 residues. Between the trimmed V and J ends, which lost 1 base and 3 bases, there was a span of 15 bases. CDR1 is MGHRA, CDR2 YSYEKL, per germline.

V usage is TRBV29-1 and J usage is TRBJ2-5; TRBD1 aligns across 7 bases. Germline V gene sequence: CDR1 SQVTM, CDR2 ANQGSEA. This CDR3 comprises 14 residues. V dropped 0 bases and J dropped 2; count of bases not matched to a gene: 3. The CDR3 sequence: CSVEDLGQQETQYF. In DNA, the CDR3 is TGCAGCGTTGAAGATCTGGGACAGCAAGAGACCCAGTACTTC.

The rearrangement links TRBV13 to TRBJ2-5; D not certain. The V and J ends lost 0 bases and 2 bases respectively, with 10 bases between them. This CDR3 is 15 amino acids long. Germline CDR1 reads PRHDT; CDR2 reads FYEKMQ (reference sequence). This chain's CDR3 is CASSLGQETQETQYF. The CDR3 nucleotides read TGTGCCAGCAGCTTAGGCCAGGAGACTCAAGAGACCCAGTACTTC.

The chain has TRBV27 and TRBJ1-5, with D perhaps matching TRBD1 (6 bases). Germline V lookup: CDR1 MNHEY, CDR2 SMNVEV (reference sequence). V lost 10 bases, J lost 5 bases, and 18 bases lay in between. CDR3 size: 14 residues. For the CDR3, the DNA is TGTGCCACCCGGAGGGGGACAACCGATCAGCCCCAGCATTTT. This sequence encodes CATRRGTTDQPQHF.

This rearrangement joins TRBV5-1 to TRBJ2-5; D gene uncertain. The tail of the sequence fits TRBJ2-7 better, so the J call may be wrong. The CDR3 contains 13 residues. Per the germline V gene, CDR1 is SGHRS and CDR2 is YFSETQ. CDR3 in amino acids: CASSPRPDNEQYF. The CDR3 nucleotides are TGCGCCAGCAGCCCCCGACCCGACAACGAGCAGTACTTC.

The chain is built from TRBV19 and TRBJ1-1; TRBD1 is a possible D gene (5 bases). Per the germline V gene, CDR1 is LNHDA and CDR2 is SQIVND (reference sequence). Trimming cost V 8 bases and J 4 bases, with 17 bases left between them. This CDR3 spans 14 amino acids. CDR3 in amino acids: CASRHPAGSTEAFF. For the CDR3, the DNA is TGTGCCAGTCGCCACCCTGCAGGGAGCACTGAAGCTTTCTTT.

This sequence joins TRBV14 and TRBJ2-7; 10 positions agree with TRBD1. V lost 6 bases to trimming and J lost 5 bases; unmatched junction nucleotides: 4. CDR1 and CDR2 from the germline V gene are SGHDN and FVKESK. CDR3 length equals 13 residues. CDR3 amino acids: CASRGQGFHEQYF. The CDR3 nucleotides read TGTGCCAGCAGGGGACAGGGGTTCCACGAGCAGTACTTC. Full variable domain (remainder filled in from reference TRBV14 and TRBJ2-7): EAGVTQFPSHSVIEKGQTVTLRCDPISGHDNLYWYRRVMGKEIKFLLHFVKESKQDESGMPNNRFLAERTGGTYSTLKVQPAELEDSGVYFCASRGQGFHEQYFGPGTRLTVT.

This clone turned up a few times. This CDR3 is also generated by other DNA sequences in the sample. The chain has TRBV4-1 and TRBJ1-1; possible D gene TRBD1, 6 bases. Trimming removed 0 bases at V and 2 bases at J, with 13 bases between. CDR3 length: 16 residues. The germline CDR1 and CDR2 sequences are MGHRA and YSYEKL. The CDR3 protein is CASSQDGGTLNTEAFF. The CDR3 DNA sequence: TGCGCCAGCAGCCAAGATGGCGGGACACTAAACACTGAAGCTTTCTTT.

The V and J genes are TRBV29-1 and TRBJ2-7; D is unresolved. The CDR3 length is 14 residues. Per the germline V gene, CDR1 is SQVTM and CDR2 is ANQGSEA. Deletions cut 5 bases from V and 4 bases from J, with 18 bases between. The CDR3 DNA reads TGCAGCGTTATCCGACGTGACACTCCGTACGAGCAGTACTTC. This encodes CSVIRRDTPYEQYF.